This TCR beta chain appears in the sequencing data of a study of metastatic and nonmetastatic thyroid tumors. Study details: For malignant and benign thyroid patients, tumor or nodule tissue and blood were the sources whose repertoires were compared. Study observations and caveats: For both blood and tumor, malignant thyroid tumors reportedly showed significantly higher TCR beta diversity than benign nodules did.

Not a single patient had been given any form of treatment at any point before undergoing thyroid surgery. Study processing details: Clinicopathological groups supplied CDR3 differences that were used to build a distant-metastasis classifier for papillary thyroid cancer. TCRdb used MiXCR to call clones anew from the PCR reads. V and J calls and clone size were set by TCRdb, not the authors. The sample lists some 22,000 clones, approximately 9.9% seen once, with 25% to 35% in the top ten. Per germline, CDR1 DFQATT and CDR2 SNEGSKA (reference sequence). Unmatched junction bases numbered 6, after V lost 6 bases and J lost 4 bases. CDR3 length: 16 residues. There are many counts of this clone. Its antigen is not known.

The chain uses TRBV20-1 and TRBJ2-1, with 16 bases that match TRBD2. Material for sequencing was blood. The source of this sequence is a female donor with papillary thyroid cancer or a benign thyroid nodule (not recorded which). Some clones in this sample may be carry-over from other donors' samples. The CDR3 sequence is CSAGTSGRGPYNEQFF. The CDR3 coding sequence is TGCAGTGCCGGGACTAGCGGGAGGGGACCTTACAATGAGCAGTTCTTC.